This entry lists 8 T cell receptor beta chains sequenced from one sample in a study of blood T cells in healthy people across ages. Using a J-beta primer mix together with a sample-barcoded 5' primer, a second PCR was run for 7 to 11 cycles. Using its own MiXCR run on the 5' RACE reads, TCRdb lists one record per CDR3 protein. The sample has 1.5 million to 2 million distinct CDR3 sequences, roughly 27% seen once. The sequenced sample consisted of blood. These receptors came from a woman aged 30 to 39 in good health.

This clonotype was recorded many times. This rearrangement joins TRBV12-3 or TRBV12-4 to TRBJ2-3, with no clear D. CDR3 size: 16 residues. Trimming removed 4 bases from V and 2 bases from J, with 16 bases in between. CDR3 nucleotides: TGTGCCAGCAGTTGGGGTAGCTGGGGATTCACAGATACGCAGTATTTT. This encodes CASSWGSWGFTDTQYF.

The genes are TRBV28 and TRBJ2-3, with 7 bases matching TRBD2. The CDR3 has 16 amino acids. The V gene's germline CDR1 is MDHEN and CDR2 SYDVKM. V was clipped by 5 bases and J by 3 bases; unmatched bases: 11. The DNA of the CDR3 is TGTGCCAGCAGTACCCGGACTAGTTTTATGACAGATACGCAGTATTTT. Protein: CASSTRTSFMTDTQYF.

J is TRBJ1-2 and V is TRBV29-1; D is possibly TRBD1 (5 bases). Germline values: CDR1 SQVTM, CDR2 ANQGSEA. This CDR3 has 13 residues. V was trimmed by 3 bases and J by 4 bases, leaving 12 bases between them. The chain's CDR3 is CSVDGRGIYGYTF. DNA for the CDR3: TGCAGCGTTGATGGCCGGGGGATCTATGGCTACACCTTC.

The chain has TRBV29-1 and TRBJ2-3, with D possibly being TRBD2 (5 bases). Trimming shortened V by 4 bases and J by 4 bases, and 15 bases separated the two germline ends. Per germline, CDR1 SQVTM and CDR2 ANQGSEA. This CDR3 contains 14 residues. CDR3 in DNA: TGCAGCGTTGGTGGCGGGTCCTCATCAGATACGCAGTATTTT. This codes for CSVGGGSSSDTQYF.

This chain connects TRBV2 to TRBJ2-1; 7 nucleotides align to TRBD1. Germline trimming cut 6 bases from V and 0 bases from J; bases unmatched to any gene: 5. CDR1 SNHLY and CDR2 FYNNEI come from the germline V gene. This CDR3 is 15 amino acids long. The chain's CDR3 is CASRQQGSSYNEQFF. Written as DNA, the CDR3 is TGTGCCAGCAGGCAACAGGGGAGCTCCTACAATGAGCAGTTCTTC.

The V gene is TRBV20-1, the J gene TRBJ2-7; the D gene could be TRBD1 or TRBD2 (6 bases each). The CDR3 contains 15 residues. Germline assignment: CDR1 DFQATT and CDR2 SNEGSKA (reference sequence). Between the trimmed V and J ends, which lost 0 bases and 3 bases, there was a span of 15 bases. The CDR3 DNA follows: TGCAGTGCTAGAGATGATCGGGGGCTTAGCTACGAGCAGTACTTC. Amino acid sequence: CSARDDRGLSYEQYF.

The chain is built from TRBV11-1 and TRBJ2-4; D call uncertain. The last part of the DNA fits TRBJ2-7 better; the J call may be wrong. Germline V gives CDR1 SGHAT, CDR2 FQDESV (reference sequence). There are 14 residues in the CDR3. CDR3 in DNA: TGTGCCAGCAGCTCAGTCGTGTCTACCTACGAGCAGTACTTC. Protein product: CASSSVVSTYEQYF.

This clonotype was detected a few times. One junction end does not reproduce the germline sequence, and a read error may be involved. The CDR3 spells CVSSPRGAPKNIQYF. The CDR3, as DNA: TGTGTCAGCAGCCCCCGGGGCGCACCCAAAAACATTCAGTACTTC. V usage is TRBV28 and J usage is TRBJ2-4; D tentatively fits TRBD1 or TRBD2 (5 bases each). CDR1 MDHEN and CDR2 SYDVKM come from the germline V gene. The CDR3 has 15 residues.